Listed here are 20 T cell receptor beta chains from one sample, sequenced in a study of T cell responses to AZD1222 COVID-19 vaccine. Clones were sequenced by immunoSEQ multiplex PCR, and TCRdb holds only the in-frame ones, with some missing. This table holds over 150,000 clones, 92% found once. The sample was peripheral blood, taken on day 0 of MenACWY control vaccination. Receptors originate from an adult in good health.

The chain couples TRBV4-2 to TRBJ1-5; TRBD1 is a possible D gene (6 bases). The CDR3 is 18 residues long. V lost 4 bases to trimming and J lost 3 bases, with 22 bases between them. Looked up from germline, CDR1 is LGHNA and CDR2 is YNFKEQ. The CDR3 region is CASSLLGGSPKDNQPQHF. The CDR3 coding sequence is TGTGCCAGCAGCCTCCTTGGGGGCAGTCCTAAAGACAATCAGCCCCAGCATTTT.

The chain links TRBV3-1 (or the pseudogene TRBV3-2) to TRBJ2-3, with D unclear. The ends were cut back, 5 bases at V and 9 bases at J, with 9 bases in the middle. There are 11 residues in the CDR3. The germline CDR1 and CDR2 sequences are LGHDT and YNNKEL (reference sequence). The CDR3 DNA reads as TGTGCCAGCAGCTCCGGGTTCACGCAGTATTTT. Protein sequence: CASSSGFTQYF.

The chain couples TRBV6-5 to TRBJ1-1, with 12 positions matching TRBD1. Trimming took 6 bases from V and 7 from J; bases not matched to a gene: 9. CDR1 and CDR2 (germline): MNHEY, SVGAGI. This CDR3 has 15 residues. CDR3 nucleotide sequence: TGTGCCAGCAGCTCACCGGGACAGGGGGCTGTTGAAGCTTTCTTT. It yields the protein CASSSPGQGAVEAFF.

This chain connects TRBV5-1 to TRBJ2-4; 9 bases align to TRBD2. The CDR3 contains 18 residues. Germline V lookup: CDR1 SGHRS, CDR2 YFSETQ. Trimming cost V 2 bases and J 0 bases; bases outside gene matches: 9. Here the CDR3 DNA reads TGCGCCAGCAGCTTTTCTAGCGGGGTTACACTAGCCAAAAACATTCAGTACTTC. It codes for CASSFSSGVTLAKNIQYF.

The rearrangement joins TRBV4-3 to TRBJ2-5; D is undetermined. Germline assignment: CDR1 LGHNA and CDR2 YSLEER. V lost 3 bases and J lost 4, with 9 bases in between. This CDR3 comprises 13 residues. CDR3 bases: TGCGCCAGCAGCCAGGTCTTGAGAGAGACCCAGTACTTC. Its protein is CASSQVLRETQYF.

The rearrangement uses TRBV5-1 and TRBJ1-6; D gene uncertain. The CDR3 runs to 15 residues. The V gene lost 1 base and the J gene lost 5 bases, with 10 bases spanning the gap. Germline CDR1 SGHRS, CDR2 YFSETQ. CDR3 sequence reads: CASSLQPSDNSPLHF. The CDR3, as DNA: TGCGCCAGCAGCTTGCAACCATCAGATAATTCACCCCTCCACTTT. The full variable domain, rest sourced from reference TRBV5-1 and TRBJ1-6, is KAGVTQTPRYLIKTRGQQVTLSCSPISGHRSVSWYQQTPGQGLQFLFEYFSETQRNKGNFPGRFSGRQFSNSRSEMNVSTLELGDSALYLCASSLQPSDNSPLHFGNGTRLTVT.

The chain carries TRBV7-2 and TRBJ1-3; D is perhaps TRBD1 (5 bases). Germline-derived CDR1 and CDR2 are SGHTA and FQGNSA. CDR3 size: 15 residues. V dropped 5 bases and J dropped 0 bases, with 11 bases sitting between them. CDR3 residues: CASSRDGSSGNTIYF. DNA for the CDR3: TGTGCCAGCAGCCGGGACGGTAGCTCTGGAAACACCATATATTTT.

CDR3 sequence: CASNPLAGVNTGELFF. The CDR3 DNA reads TGCGCCAGCAATCCTTTGGCTGGGGTGAACACCGGGGAGCTGTTTTTT. This rearrangement joins TRBV5-1 to TRBJ2-2; D call uncertain. Germline V CDR1 and CDR2: SGHRS, YFSETQ. This CDR3 is built from 16 residues. Trimming took off 6 bases at V and 1 base at J, with 16 bases between the two ends.

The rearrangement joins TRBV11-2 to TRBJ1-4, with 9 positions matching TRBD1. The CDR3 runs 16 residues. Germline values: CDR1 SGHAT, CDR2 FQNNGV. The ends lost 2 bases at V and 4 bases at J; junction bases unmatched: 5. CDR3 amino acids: CASSLTGQGLNEKLFF. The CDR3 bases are TGTGCCAGCAGCTTAACGGGACAGGGACTTAATGAAAAACTGTTTTTT.

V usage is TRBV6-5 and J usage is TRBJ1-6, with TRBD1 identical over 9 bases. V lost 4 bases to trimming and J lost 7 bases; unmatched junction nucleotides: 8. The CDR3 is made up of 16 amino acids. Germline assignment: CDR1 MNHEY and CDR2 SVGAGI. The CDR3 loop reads CASSWSGTGRNSPLHF. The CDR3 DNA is TGTGCCAGCAGTTGGTCCGGGACAGGGCGCAATTCACCCCTCCACTTT.

The CDR3 coding sequence is TGTGCCAGCAGCTTGTATCTTGGGGAAAAACTGTTTTTT. Translating gives CASSLYLGEKLFF. This chain connects TRBV7-9 to TRBJ1-4, with no clear D. With 3 bases removed from V and 8 bases from J, the gap between germline ends came to 10 bases. The CDR3 consists of 13 residues. Per germline, CDR1 SEHNR and CDR2 FQNEAQ (reference sequence).

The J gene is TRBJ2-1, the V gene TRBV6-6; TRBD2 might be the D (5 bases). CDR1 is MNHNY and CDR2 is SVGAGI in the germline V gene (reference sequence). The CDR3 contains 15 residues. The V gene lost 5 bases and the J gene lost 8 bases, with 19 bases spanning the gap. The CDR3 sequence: CASSASSSLWDEQFF. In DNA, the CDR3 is TGTGCCAGCAGTGCCTCTAGCAGCTTATGGGATGAGCAGTTCTTC.

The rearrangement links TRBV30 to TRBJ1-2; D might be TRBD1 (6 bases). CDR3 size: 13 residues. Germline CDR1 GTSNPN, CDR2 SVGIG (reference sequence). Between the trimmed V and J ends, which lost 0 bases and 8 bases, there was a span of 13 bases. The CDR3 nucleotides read TGTGCCTGGAGTGTCGTAGGGGGAGGGGGCTACACCTTC. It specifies CAWSVVGGGGYTF.

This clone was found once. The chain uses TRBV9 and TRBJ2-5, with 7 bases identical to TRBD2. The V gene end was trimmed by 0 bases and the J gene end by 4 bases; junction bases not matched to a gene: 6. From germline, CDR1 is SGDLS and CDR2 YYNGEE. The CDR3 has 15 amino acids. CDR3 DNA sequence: TGTGCCAGCAGCGTAGGCTCGGGAGGCGGAGAGACCCAGTACTTC. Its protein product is CASSVGSGGGETQYF.

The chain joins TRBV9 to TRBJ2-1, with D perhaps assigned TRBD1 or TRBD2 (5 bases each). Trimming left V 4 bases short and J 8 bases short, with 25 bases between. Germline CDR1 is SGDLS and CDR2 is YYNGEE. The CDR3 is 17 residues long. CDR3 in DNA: TGTGCCAGCAGCCGCGCCGCCCCCGGGACCAGTTGGGATGAGCAGTTCTTC. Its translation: CASSRAAPGTSWDEQFF.

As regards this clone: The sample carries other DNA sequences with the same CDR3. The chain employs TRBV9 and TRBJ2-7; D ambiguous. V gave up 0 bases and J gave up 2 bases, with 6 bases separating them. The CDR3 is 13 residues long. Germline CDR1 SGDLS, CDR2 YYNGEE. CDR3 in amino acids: CASSVGLAYEQYF. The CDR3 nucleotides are TGTGCCAGCAGCGTAGGCCTCGCCTACGAGCAGTACTTC.

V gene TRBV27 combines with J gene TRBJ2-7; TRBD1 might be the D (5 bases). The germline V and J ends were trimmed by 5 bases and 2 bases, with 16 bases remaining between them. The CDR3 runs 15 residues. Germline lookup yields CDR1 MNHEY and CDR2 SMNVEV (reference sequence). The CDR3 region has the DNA TGTGCCAGCAGTCCCCAGGGAAGGCCCCCCTACGAGCAGTACTTC. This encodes CASSPQGRPPYEQYF.

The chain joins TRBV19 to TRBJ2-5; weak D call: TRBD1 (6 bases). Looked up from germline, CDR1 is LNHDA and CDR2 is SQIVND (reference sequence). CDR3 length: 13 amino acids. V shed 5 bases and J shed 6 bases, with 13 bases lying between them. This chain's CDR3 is CASSHRQEKTQYF. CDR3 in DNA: TGTGCCAGTAGTCACCGACAGGAAAAGACCCAGTACTTC.

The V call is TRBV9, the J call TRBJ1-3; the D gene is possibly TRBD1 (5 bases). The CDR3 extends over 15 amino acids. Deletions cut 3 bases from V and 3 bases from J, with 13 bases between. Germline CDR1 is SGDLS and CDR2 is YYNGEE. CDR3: CASSAEQGFGNTIYF. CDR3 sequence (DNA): TGTGCCAGCAGCGCCGAGCAGGGATTTGGAAACACCATATATTTT.

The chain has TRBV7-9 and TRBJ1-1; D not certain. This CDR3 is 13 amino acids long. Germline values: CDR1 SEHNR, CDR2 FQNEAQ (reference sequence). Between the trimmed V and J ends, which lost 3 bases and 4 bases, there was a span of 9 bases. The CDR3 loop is CASSFFEGTEAFF. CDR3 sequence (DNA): TGTGCCAGCAGCTTTTTTGAGGGCACTGAAGCTTTCTTT.